What follows are 15 T cell receptor beta chains derived from one specimen sequenced in a study of radiotherapy plus CTLA-4 blockade in lung cancer. Sequenced by immunoSEQ multiplex PCR; TCRdb stores in-frame clones only, minus some. The data hold over 70,000 clones, with more than 75% observed a single time. Sequencing was performed on peripheral blood, taken from a patient treated with radiotherapy plus ipilimumab. Every receptor here comes from a human donor with non-small cell lung cancer who had a partial response to radiotherapy plus ipilimumab.

The chain couples TRBV13 to TRBJ1-6, with D possibly being TRBD1 (6 bases). This CDR3 spans 19 amino acids. The V end lost 6 bases, the J end lost 9 bases, and 30 bases lay between the germline ends. CDR1 is PRHDT, CDR2 FYEKMQ, per germline (reference sequence). The CDR3 region is CASRLGPFTGFREGSPLHF. The CDR3 DNA sequence: TGTGCCAGCAGACTAGGGCCATTTACAGGGTTTCGGGAAGGTTCACCCCTCCACTTT.

This sequence joins TRBV11-2 and TRBJ1-3; the D gene is possibly TRBD1 (6 bases). The CDR3 has 15 amino acids. CDR1 is SGHAT, CDR2 FQNNGV, per germline. Trimming stripped 2 bases from V and 4 bases from J, with 12 bases between. Here the CDR3 DNA reads TGTGCCAGCAGCTTAATTACAGGGCCCGGAAACACCATATATTTT. Protein product: CASSLITGPGNTIYF. The variable domain in full, with the rest retrieved from reference TRBV11-2 and TRBJ1-3, is EAGVAQSPRYKIIEKRQSVAFWCNPISGHATLYWYQQILGQGPKLLIQFQNNGVVDDSQLPKDRFSAERLKGVDSTLKIQPAKLEDSAVYLCASSLITGPGNTIYFGEGSWLTVV.

This clone was detected only once. The V and J genes are TRBV11-2 and TRBJ2-4, with D tentatively TRBD2 (6 bases). Trimming removed 5 bases from V and 1 base from J, with 21 bases in between. The CDR3 length is 18 residues. The germline V gene encodes CDR1 SGHAT and CDR2 FQNNGV. The CDR3 DNA reads TGTGCCAGCAGCCCATCTTTCGGGGGATCCTCGGCCAAAAACATTCAGTACTTC. Its translation: CASSPSFGGSSAKNIQYF.

The rearrangement uses TRBV11-3 and TRBJ2-5; TRBD2 aligns across 9 bases. The ends lost 8 bases at V and 2 bases at J; junction bases unmatched: 3. Germline assignment: CDR1 SGHNT and CDR2 YENEEA. The CDR3 extends over 13 amino acids. Written as DNA, the CDR3 is TGTGCCAGCGGGACTAGCAGACAAGAGACCCAGTACTTC. It codes for CASGTSRQETQYF.

This clone appeared once. This rearrangement joins TRBV29-1 to TRBJ1-3; possibly TRBD1 for D (6 bases). The CDR3 sequence is 15 residues long. Looked up from germline, CDR1 is SQVTM and CDR2 is ANQGSEA. The V end was cut by 6 bases, the J end by 2 bases, with 17 bases between. The CDR3 nucleotides read TGCAGCGTCCAAGGGGACGGACAGACTGGAAACACCATATATTTT. As protein: CSVQGDGQTGNTIYF.

The chain uses TRBV7-9 and TRBJ2-1; 9 nucleotides line up with TRBD2. V lost 0 bases, J lost 7 bases, and 4 bases stayed unmatched. From germline, CDR1 is SEHNR and CDR2 FQNEAQ (reference sequence). This CDR3 has 15 amino acids. The CDR3 region has the DNA TGTGCCAGCAGCTTAGCTAGCGGGAGAAGGAATGAGCAGTTCTTC. Protein: CASSLASGRRNEQFF.

The chain uses TRBV7-2 and TRBJ2-1; TRBD2 matches 7 bases. The CDR3 is 15 amino acids. In germline, CDR1 is SGHTA, CDR2 FQGNSA. Unmatched junction bases numbered 7, after V lost 1 base and J lost 7 bases. The CDR3 protein is CASSLGAGARNEQFF. For the CDR3, the DNA is TGTGCCAGCAGCTTAGGGGCGGGAGCTAGGAATGAGCAGTTCTTC. Combining the CDR3 with reference TRBV7-2 and TRBJ2-1 gives the whole variable domain GAGVSQSPSNKVTEKGKDVELRCDPISGHTALYWYRQSLGQGLEFLIYFQGNSAPDKSGLPSDRFSAERTGGSVSTLTIQRTQQEDSAVYLCASSLGAGARNEQFFGPGTRLTVL.

The chain links TRBV28 to TRBJ1-3; the D is unclear. Trimming removed 7 bases from V and 3 bases from J, with 10 bases in between. The CDR3 is 13 residues long. The V gene's germline CDR1 is MDHEN and CDR2 SYDVKM. CDR3 protein: CASTSQYGNTIYF. The CDR3 nucleotides are TGTGCCAGCACCTCCCAGTATGGAAACACCATATATTTT.

The gene calls are TRBV30 and TRBJ2-3, with 13 nucleotides matching TRBD2. The germline CDR1 and CDR2 sequences are GTSNPN and SVGIG (reference sequence). V trimming: 5 bases; J trimming: 5 bases; junction bases outside the gene matches: 4. The CDR3 covers 14 residues. CDR3 DNA: TGTGCCTGGGGACTAGCGGGAGCTGGAGATACGCAGTATTTT. Residues: CAWGLAGAGDTQYF. The full variable domain, completed using reference TRBV30 and TRBJ2-3, is SQTIHQWPATLVQPVGSPLSLECTVEGTSNPNLYWYRQAAGRGLQLLFYSVGIGQISSEVPQNLSASRPQDRQFILSSKKLLLSDSGFYLCAWGLAGAGDTQYFGPGTRLTVL.

J is TRBJ2-7 and V is TRBV18; D is possibly TRBD1 (5 bases). The V gene's germline CDR1 is KGHSH and CDR2 LQKENI. The V gene lost 3 bases and the J gene lost 5 bases, with 8 bases spanning the gap. This CDR3 has 12 amino acids. The CDR3 DNA sequence: TGTGCCAGCTCACCGGACATTAACGAGCAGTACTTC. Residues: CASSPDINEQYF.

The chain is built from TRBV6-6 and TRBJ2-1; D remains unclear. V was clipped by 9 bases and J by 4 bases, with 10 bases between them. CDR1 and CDR2 (germline): MNHNY, SVGAGI (reference sequence). The CDR3 consists of 12 residues. Here the CDR3 reads CASQRGYNEQFF. The CDR3 DNA reads as TGTGCCAGTCAACGCGGATACAATGAGCAGTTCTTC.

The V gene is TRBV6-1, the J gene TRBJ2-7; TRBD1 is a possible D gene (6 bases). The V end was cut by 5 bases, the J end by 3 bases, with 17 bases between. CDR3 length: 15 residues. Germline V gene data show CDR1 as MNHNS and CDR2 as SASEGT. This CDR3 is CASSLGPMDSYEQYV. As DNA, the CDR3 is TGTGCCAGCAGTTTGGGCCCCATGGACAGCTACGAGCAGTACGTC.

V is TRBV7-2 and J is TRBJ1-1; 7 bases map to TRBD1. The germline gives CDR1 SGHTA, CDR2 FQGNSA. The CDR3 contains 15 residues. The J segment lost 5 bases and the V segment lost 5 bases, leaving 11 bases of the junction unmatched. The DNA for the CDR3 is TGTGCCAGCAGCCCGATGGGGCAGGGGGTGACTGAAGCTTTCTTT. It encodes CASSPMGQGVTEAFF.

The chain uses TRBV6-5 and TRBJ1-1; D ambiguous. The CDR3 spans 11 residues. The V end lost 6 bases, the J end lost 10 bases, and 12 bases lay between the germline ends. From germline, CDR1 is MNHEY and CDR2 SVGAGI. CDR3 sequence: CASRGRIGAFF. In DNA form, the CDR3 reads TGTGCCAGCAGAGGGAGGATCGGAGCTTTCTTT.

This chain uses TRBV19 with TRBJ2-3, with TRBD2 identical over 9 bases. The CDR3 length is 18 residues. V trimming: 6 bases; J trimming: 5 bases; junction bases outside the gene matches: 18. Germline CDR1 is LNHDA and CDR2 is SQIVND (reference sequence). This CDR3 is CASSRILGLAGLGDTQYF. In DNA, the CDR3 is TGTGCCAGTAGCCGAATCTTAGGCCTAGCGGGACTCGGAGATACGCAGTATTTT.